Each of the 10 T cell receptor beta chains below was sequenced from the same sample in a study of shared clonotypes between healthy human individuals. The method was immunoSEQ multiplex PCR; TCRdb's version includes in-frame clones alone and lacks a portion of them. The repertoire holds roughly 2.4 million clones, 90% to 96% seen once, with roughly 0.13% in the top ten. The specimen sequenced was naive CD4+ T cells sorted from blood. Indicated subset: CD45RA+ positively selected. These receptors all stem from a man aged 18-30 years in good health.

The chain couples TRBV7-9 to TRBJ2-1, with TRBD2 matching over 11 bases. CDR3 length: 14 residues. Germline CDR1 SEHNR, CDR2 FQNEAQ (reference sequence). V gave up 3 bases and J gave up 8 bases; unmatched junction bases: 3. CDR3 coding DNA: TGTGCCAGCAGCTTGGGACTAGCGGAAGATGAGCAGTTCTTC. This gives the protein CASSLGLAEDEQFF.

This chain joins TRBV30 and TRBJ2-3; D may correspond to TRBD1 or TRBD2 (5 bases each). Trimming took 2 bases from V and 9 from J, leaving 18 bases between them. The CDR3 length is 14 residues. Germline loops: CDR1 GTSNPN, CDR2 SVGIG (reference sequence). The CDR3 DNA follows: TGTGCCTGGAGTCTCCCGAGGGGAGCTGCGACGCAGTATTTT. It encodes CAWSLPRGAATQYF. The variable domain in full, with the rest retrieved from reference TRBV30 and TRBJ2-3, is SQTIHQWPATLVQPVGSPLSLECTVEGTSNPNLYWYRQAAGRGLQLLFYSVGIGQISSEVPQNLSASRPQDRQFILSSKKLLLSDSGFYLCAWSLPRGAATQYFGPGTRLTVL.

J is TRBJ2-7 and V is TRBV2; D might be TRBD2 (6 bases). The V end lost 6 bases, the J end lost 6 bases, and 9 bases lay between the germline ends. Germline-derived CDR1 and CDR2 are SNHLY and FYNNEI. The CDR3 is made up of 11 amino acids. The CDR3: CASRSSGEQYF. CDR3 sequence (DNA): TGTGCCAGCAGGAGTAGCGGCGAGCAGTACTTC.

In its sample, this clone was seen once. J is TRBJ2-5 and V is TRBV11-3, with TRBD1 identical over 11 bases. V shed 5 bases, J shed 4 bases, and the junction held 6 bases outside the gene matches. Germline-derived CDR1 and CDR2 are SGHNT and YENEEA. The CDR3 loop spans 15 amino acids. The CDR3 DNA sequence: TGTGCCAGCAGCAGGGGACAGGGGGATGGAGAGACCCAGTACTTC. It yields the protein CASSRGQGDGETQYF.

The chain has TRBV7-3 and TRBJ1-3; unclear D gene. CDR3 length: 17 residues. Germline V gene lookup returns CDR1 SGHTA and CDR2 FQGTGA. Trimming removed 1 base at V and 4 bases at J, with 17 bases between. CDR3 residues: CASSLNPAGESGNTIYF. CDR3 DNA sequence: TGTGCCAGCAGCTTAAACCCCGCCGGGGAGTCCGGAAACACCATATATTTT.

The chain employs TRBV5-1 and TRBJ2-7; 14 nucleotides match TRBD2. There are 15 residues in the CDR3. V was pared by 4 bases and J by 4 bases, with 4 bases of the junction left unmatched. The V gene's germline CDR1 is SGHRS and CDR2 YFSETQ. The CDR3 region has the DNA TGCGCCAGCAGCCCGGGACTAGCGGGAGAGTACGAGCAGTACTTC. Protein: CASSPGLAGEYEQYF.

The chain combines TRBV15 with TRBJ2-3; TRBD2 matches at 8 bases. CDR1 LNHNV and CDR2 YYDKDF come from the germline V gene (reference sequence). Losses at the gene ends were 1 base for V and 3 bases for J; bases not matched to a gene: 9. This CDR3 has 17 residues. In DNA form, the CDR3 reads TGTGCCACCAGCAGAGGCCTTGGGGCGGGGGGAACAGATACGCAGTATTTT. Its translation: CATSRGLGAGGTDTQYF.

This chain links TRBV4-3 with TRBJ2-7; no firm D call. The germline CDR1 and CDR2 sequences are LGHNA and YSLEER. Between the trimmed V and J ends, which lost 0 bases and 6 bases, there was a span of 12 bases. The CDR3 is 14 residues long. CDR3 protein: CASSQDVWWGEQYF. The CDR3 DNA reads TGCGCCAGCAGCCAAGATGTCTGGTGGGGCGAGCAGTACTTC.

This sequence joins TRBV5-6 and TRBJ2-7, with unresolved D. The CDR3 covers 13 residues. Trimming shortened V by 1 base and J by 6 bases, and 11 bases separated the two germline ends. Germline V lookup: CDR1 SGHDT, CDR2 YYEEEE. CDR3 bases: TGTGCCAGCAGCTTGCCTCATTCCGCCGAGCAGTACTTC. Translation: CASSLPHSAEQYF.

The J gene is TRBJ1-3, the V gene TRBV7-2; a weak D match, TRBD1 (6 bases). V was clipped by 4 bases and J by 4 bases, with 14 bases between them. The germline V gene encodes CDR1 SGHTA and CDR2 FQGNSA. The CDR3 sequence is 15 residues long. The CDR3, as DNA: TGTGCCAGCAGCTCATGGGGGGGCGGCGGAAACACCATATATTTT. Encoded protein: CASSSWGGGGNTIYF.